The source of this T cell receptor (beta chain) is a study of cytomegalovirus exposure and HLA in healthy donors. The protocol was immunoSEQ multiplex PCR, while the TCRdb copy is restricted to in-frame clones and leaves out a portion. The sample includes roughly 120,000 clones, 85% to 90% of them seen just once. This CDR3 is 14 amino acids long. Germline assignment: CDR1 LGHNA and CDR2 YSLEER. Germline trimming cut 2 bases from V and 6 bases from J; bases unmatched to any gene: 7. This TCR came from a woman aged 25 to 39 in good health and CMV-seronegative. This sequence joins TRBV4-3 and TRBJ2-7; the match to TRBD1 covers 7 bases. Sequencing was carried out using PBMCs. The CDR3 here is CASSQTPTGREQYF. DNA for the CDR3: TGCGCCAGCAGCCAAACCCCGACAGGGCGCGAGCAGTACTTC.